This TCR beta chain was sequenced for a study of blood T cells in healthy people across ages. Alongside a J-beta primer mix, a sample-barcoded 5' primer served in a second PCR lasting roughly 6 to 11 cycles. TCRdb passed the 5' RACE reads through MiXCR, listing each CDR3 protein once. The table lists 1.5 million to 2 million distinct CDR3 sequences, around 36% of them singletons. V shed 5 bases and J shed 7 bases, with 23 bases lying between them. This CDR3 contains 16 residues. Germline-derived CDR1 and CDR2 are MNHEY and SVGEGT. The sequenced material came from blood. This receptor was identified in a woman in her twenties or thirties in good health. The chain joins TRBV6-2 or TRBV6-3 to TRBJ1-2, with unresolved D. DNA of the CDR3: TGTGCCAGCAGTCGGGAAGCAGGCACCTCTGGCAGTGGCTACACCTTC. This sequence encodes CASSREAGTSGSGYTF.